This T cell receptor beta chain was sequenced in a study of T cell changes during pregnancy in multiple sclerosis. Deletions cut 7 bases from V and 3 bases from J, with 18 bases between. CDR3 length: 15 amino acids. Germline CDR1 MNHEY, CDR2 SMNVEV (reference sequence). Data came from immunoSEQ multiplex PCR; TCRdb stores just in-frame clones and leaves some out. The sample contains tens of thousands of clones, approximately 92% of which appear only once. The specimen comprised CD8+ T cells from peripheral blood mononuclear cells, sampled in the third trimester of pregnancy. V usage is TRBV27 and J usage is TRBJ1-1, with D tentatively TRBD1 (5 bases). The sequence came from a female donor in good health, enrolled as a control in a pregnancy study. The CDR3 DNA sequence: TGTGCCAGCACCCCCGGGAGAGGGGCTGACACTGAAGCTTTCTTT. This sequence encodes CASTPGRGADTEAFF.